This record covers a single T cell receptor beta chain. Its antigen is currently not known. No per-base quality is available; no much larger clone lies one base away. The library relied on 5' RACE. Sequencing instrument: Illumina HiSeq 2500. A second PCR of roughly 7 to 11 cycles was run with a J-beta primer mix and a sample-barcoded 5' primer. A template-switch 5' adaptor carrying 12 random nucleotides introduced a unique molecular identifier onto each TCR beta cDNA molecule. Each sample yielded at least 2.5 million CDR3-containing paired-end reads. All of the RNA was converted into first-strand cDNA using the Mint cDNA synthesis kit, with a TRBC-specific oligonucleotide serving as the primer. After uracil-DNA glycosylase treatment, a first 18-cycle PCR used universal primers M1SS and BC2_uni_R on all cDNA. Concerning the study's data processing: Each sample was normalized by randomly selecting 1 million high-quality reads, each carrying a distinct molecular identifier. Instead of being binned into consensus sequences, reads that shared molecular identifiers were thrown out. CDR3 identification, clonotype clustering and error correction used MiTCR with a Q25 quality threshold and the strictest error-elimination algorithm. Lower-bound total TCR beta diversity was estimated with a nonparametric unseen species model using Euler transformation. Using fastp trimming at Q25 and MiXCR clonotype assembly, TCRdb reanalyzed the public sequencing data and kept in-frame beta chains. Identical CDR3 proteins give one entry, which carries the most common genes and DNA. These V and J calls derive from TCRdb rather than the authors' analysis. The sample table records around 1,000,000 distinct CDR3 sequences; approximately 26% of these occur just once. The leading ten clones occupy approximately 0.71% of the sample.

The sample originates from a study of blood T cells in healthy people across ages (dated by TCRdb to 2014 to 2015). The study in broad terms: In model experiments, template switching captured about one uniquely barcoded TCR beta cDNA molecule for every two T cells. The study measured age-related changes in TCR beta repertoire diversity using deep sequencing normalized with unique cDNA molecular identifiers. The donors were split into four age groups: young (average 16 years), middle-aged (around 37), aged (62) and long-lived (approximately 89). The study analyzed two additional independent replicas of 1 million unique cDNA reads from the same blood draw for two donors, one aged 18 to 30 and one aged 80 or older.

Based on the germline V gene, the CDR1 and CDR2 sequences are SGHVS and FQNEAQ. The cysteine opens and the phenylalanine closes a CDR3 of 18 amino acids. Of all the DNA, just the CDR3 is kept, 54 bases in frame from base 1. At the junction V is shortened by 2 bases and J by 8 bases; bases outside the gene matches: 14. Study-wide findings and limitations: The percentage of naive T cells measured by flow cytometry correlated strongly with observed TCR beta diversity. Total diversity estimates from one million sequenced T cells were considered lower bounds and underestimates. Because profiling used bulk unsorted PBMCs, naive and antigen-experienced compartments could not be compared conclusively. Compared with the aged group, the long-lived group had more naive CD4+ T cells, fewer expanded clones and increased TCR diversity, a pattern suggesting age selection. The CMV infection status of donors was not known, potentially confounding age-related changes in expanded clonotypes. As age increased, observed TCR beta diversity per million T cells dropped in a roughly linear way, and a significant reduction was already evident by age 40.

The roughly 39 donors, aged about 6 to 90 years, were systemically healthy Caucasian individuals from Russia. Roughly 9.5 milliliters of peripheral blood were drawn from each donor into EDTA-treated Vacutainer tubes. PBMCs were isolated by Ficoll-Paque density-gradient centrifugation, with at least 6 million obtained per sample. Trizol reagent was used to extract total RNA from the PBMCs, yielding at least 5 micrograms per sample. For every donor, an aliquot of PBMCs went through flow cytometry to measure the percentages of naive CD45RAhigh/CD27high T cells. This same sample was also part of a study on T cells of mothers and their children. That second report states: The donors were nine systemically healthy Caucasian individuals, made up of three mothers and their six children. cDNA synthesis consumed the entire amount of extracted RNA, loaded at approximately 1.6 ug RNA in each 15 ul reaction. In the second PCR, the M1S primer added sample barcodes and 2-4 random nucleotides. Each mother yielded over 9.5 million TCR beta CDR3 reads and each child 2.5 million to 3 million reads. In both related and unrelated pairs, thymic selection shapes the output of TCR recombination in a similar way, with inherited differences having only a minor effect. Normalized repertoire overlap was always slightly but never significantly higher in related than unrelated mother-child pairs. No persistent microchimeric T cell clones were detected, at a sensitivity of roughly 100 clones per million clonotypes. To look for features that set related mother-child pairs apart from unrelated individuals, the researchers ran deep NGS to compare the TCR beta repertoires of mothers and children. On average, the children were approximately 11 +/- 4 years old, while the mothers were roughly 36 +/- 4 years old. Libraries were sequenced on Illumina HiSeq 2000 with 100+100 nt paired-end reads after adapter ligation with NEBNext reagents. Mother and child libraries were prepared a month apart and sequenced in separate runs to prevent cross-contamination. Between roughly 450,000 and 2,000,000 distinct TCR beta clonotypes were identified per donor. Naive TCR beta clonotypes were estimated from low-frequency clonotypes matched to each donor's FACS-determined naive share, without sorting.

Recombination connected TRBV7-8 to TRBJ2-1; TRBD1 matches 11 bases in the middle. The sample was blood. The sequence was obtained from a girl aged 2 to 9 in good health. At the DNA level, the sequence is TGTGCCAGCAGCTTAAACTCCGATAAACTGGGACAGGGGGATGAGCAGTTCTTC. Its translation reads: CASSLNSDKLGQGDEQFF.